The TCR beta chain described here comes from a study of T cell responses to AZD1222 COVID-19 vaccine. Study results and limitations: An increase in Spike-specific TCR breadth and depth was observed after two AZD1222 doses. Spike-spanning, vaccine-associated CD4 TCRs were dominant at 160-218 and 743-854. As reported, nearly half of all spike-specific TCRs target variant regions that are unmutated.

Trimming removed 3 bases at V and 4 bases at J, with 12 bases between. Germline lookup yields CDR1 SNHLY and CDR2 FYNNEI. The CDR3 consists of 14 residues. Sequencing used immunoSEQ multiplex PCR; TCRdb keeps in-frame clones, though not all of them. The top ten hold less than 6.5% of the sample, which has roughly 120,000 clones, about 90% seen once. Turning to this clone: Its antigen is not known.

The rearrangement links TRBV2 to TRBJ2-5; D may be TRBD1 (6 bases). The source was peripheral blood, collected on day 0 of AZD1222 vaccination. This TCR derives from an adult in good health. The CDR3 is CASSDGLGGETQYF. CDR3 DNA sequence: TGTGCCAGCAGTGATGGTTTAGGGGGAGAGACCCAGTACTTC.